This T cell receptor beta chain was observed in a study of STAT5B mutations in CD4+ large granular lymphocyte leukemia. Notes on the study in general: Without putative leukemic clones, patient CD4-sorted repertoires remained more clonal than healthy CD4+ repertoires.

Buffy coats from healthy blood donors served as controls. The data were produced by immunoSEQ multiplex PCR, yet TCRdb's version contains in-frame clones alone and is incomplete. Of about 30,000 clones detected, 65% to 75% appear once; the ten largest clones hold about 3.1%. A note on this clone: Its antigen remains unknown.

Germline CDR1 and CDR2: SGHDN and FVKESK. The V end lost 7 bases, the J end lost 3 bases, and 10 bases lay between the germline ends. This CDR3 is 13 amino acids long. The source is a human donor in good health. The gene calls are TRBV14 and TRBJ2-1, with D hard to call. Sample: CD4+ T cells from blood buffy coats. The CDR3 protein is CASTTTFYNEQFF. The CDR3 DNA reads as TGTGCCAGCACCACAACTTTCTACAATGAGCAGTTCTTC.